The 29 T cell receptor beta chains below all came from one sample that was sequenced in a study of T cells in narcolepsy. Libraries were prepared by immunoSEQ multiplex PCR; TCRdb keeps only in-frame clonotypes and omits some of them. The sample comprises 30,000 to 40,000 clones, approximately 85% of which are singletons, and roughly 2.6% rests with the top ten. Source material: CD45RA- memory CD4+ T cells from PBMCs. Receptor source: a human donor with narcolepsy.

This chain uses TRBV9 with TRBJ2-5; 13 nucleotides line up with TRBD2. Germline V CDR1 and CDR2: SGDLS, YYNGEE. Unmatched junction bases numbered 3, after V lost 4 bases and J lost 3 bases. The CDR3 contains 15 residues. The CDR3 DNA is TGTGCCAGCAGCAGAGGGACTAGCGGGGAAGAGACCCAGTACTTC. Translated: CASSRGTSGEETQYF.

A note on this clone: A read error may account for a junction end that differs from germline. This chain links TRBV11-3 with TRBJ2-5; 11 bases line up with TRBD2. CDR1 is SGHNT and CDR2 is YENEEA in the germline V gene. The CDR3 contains 15 residues. The chain's CDR3 is CASSLGGLAEETQYF. Here the CDR3 DNA reads TGTGCCAGCAGTTTAGGGGGACTAGCGGAAGAGACCCAGTACTTC.

V gene TRBV6-6 combines with J gene TRBJ2-7, with a weak D call TRBD1 (5 bases). Deletions cut 5 bases from V and 0 bases from J, with 8 bases between. The CDR3 runs to 13 residues. From germline, CDR1 is MNHNY and CDR2 SVGAGI (reference sequence). DNA of the CDR3: TGTGCCAGCAGTAGACAGAGCTCCTACGAGCAGTACTTC. Its translation: CASSRQSSYEQYF.

Note on this clone: This sample includes further DNA sequences coding for the same CDR3. The J gene is TRBJ2-4, the V gene TRBV19; tentative D call: TRBD2 (5 bases). The CDR3 runs to 13 residues. V was clipped by 4 bases and J by 3 bases, with 7 bases between them. Looked up from germline, CDR1 is LNHDA and CDR2 is SQIVND (reference sequence). CDR3 amino acids: CASSSGRKNIQYF. The DNA of the CDR3 is TGTGCCAGTAGTAGCGGGCGCAAAAACATTCAGTACTTC.

The chain joins TRBV5-1 to TRBJ2-3; 9 nucleotides align to TRBD2. Germline V lookup: CDR1 SGHRS, CDR2 YFSETQ. V dropped 7 bases and J dropped 6; count of bases not matched to a gene: 9. This CDR3 spans 14 amino acids. The CDR3 DNA reads TGCGCCAGCGGCGGGGGACTAGCAACGGATACGCAGTATTTT. It specifies CASGGGLATDTQYF.

The gene calls are TRBV14 and TRBJ2-4; TRBD1 matches 8 bases. V was clipped by 4 bases and J by 6 bases; unmatched bases: 5. The CDR3 totals 14 residues. The germline CDR1 and CDR2 sequences are SGHDN and FVKESK. CDR3: CASSLLGQANIQYF. CDR3 DNA: TGTGCCAGCAGCCTGTTGGGACAGGCAAACATTCAGTACTTC. The full variable domain, its missing parts supplied by reference TRBV14 and TRBJ2-4, is EAGVTQFPSHSVIEKGQTVTLRCDPISGHDNLYWYRRVMGKEIKFLLHFVKESKQDESGMPNNRFLAERTGGTYSTLKVQPAELEDSGVYFCASSLLGQANIQYFGAGTRLSVL.

This clone was detected only once. The chain has TRBV5-4 and TRBJ1-2; a possible D gene is TRBD1 (6 bases). V gave up 3 bases and J gave up 8 bases, with 14 bases separating them. Germline CDR1 is SGHNT and CDR2 is YYREEE (reference sequence). The CDR3 runs 13 residues. CDR3 amino acids: CASSSLGARGYTF. CDR3 in DNA: TGTGCCAGCAGCTCCCTGGGGGCGCGAGGCTACACCTTC.

J is TRBJ2-1 and V is TRBV25-1; TRBD2 is a possible D gene (6 bases). There are 12 residues in the CDR3. Per germline, CDR1 MGHDK and CDR2 SYGVNS. The V and J ends lost 7 bases and 12 bases respectively, with 16 bases between them. Here the CDR3 reads CASTGGFRVQFF. The CDR3 DNA reads TGTGCCAGCACCGGGGGATTCCGCGTGCAGTTCTTC.

The chain has TRBV30 and TRBJ2-2, with no clear D. This CDR3 region has 14 residues. In germline, CDR1 is GTSNPN, CDR2 SVGIG (reference sequence). The V end was cut by 1 base, the J end by 5 bases, with 11 bases between. CDR3 sequence: CAWSGASKTGELFF. For the CDR3, the DNA is TGTGCCTGGAGTGGTGCCTCCAAGACCGGGGAGCTGTTTTTT.

With regard to this clone: Other DNA sequences of this sample code for an identical CDR3. The chain uses TRBV10-3 and TRBJ2-1; 9 bases are a match to TRBD1. Germline V CDR1 and CDR2: ENHRY, SYGVKD. V was pared by 10 bases and J by 7 bases, with 14 bases of the junction left unmatched. The length of the CDR3 is 15 residues. CDR3 sequence reads: CASMAPGQGMNEQFF. The DNA for the CDR3 is TGTGCCAGCATGGCACCGGGACAGGGTATGAATGAGCAGTTCTTC.

The rearrangement joins TRBV5-4 to TRBJ2-3; 12 bases align to TRBD1. Per the germline V gene, CDR1 is SGHNT and CDR2 is YYREEE (reference sequence). J gave up 5 bases and V 4 bases, and 8 bases lay outside the gene matches. CDR3 length: 16 amino acids. CDR3 loop: CASSPRDRGRRDTQYF. CDR3 nucleotides: TGTGCCAGCAGCCCCCGGGACAGGGGGCGAAGAGATACGCAGTATTTT.

This chain uses TRBV5-1 with TRBJ2-7; D is unclear. The germline gives CDR1 SGHRS, CDR2 YFSETQ. This CDR3 is built from 15 residues. Trimming removed 3 bases from V and 2 bases from J, with 15 bases in between. CDR3 residues: CASSWTGQAPYEQYF. The CDR3 DNA reads as TGCGCCAGCAGCTGGACCGGCCAGGCTCCCTACGAGCAGTACTTC.

V usage is TRBV6-1 and J usage is TRBJ1-4; D remains unclear. CDR3 size: 14 residues. Germline CDR1 MNHNS, CDR2 SASEGT. V lost 3 bases, J lost 11 bases, and 16 bases lay in between. The chain's CDR3 is CASSDPGMLRKLFF. DNA of the CDR3: TGTGCCAGCAGTGATCCCGGGATGCTTCGGAAACTGTTTTTT.

The chain combines TRBV27 with TRBJ2-3, with 8 bases matching TRBD1. The CDR3 has 16 residues. The V gene end was trimmed by 5 bases and the J gene end by 3 bases; junction bases not matched to a gene: 10. CDR1 and CDR2 (germline): MNHEY, SMNVEV (reference sequence). The DNA for the CDR3 is TGTGCCAGCAGTCCCGACCGGGACAGGCAAACAGATACGCAGTATTTT. Its translation: CASSPDRDRQTDTQYF.

The chain couples TRBV7-8 to TRBJ2-1; the match to TRBD2 covers 8 bases. The trim removed 2 bases at V and 3 bases at J, leaving 9 bases unmatched. The germline gives CDR1 SGHVS, CDR2 FQNEAQ. The CDR3 sequence is 17 residues long. CDR3 nucleotide sequence: TGTGCCAGCAGCTTACGACCAGCGGGAGAAGTCTACAATGAGCAGTTCTTC. Its protein is CASSLRPAGEVYNEQFF. Combining the CDR3 with reference TRBV7-8 and TRBJ2-1 gives the whole variable domain GAGVSQSPRYKVAKRGQDVALRCDPISGHVSLFWYQQALGQGPEFLTYFQNEAQLDKSGLPSDRFFAERPEGSVSTLKIQRTQQEDSAVYLCASSLRPAGEVYNEQFFGPGTRLTVL.

This clone came up once. The rearrangement uses TRBV6-1 and TRBJ2-7, with 8 bases identical to TRBD2. Germline loops: CDR1 MNHNS, CDR2 SASEGT. The V segment lost 0 bases and the J segment 3 bases; nucleotides outside the gene matches: 4. The CDR3 is made up of 15 amino acids. For the CDR3, the DNA is TGTGCCAGCAGTGAAGCCTTAGCGGGATTCTACGAGCAGTACTTC. Amino acids: CASSEALAGFYEQYF.

The chain joins TRBV28 to TRBJ1-1; TRBD1 might be the D (6 bases). The CDR3 has 15 residues. The germline V gene encodes CDR1 MDHEN and CDR2 SYDVKM. The germline V and J ends were trimmed by 3 bases and 4 bases, with 15 bases remaining between them. CDR3 residues: CASSFWVGRGTEAFF. CDR3 nucleotides: TGTGCCAGCAGTTTTTGGGTGGGCAGGGGCACTGAAGCTTTCTTT.

The chain uses TRBV7-2 and TRBJ2-5, with 8 bases that match TRBD2. The germline V gene encodes CDR1 SGHTA and CDR2 FQGNSA. The CDR3 runs 16 residues. Germline trimming cut 2 bases from V and 1 base from J; bases unmatched to any gene: 6. The CDR3 sequence is CASSLWNLAGQETQYF. The CDR3, as DNA: TGTGCCAGCAGCTTATGGAATCTAGCGGGCCAAGAGACCCAGTACTTC.

In its sample, this clone was seen once. The chain links TRBV5-1 to TRBJ1-3; the D gene is possibly TRBD1 (6 bases). The CDR3 totals 17 residues. From germline, CDR1 is SGHRS and CDR2 YFSETQ. V dropped 0 bases and J dropped 3 bases, with 16 bases sitting between them. CDR3 protein: CASSLGWSGTIGNTIYF. In DNA form, the CDR3 reads TGCGCCAGCAGCTTGGGCTGGTCCGGGACAATTGGAAACACCATATATTTT.

The V and J genes are TRBV5-1 and TRBJ2-3; 10 bases align to TRBD2. The junction had 5 bases not matched to a gene; V was cut back by 4 bases and J by 3 bases. The CDR3 totals 15 residues. The germline gives CDR1 SGHRS, CDR2 YFSETQ. This CDR3 reads CASSPSGRGTDTQYF. CDR3 coding DNA: TGCGCCAGCAGCCCTAGCGGGAGAGGGACAGATACGCAGTATTTT. Full variable domain (remainder filled in from reference TRBV5-1 and TRBJ2-3): KAGVTQTPRYLIKTRGQQVTLSCSPISGHRSVSWYQQTPGQGLQFLFEYFSETQRNKGNFPGRFSGRQFSNSRSEMNVSTLELGDSALYLCASSPSGRGTDTQYFGPGTRLTVL.

The V call is TRBV6-1, the J call TRBJ1-1; 9 positions match TRBD1. The J segment lost 6 bases and the V segment lost 3 bases, leaving 8 bases of the junction unmatched. There are 15 residues in the CDR3. Per the germline V gene, CDR1 is MNHNS and CDR2 is SASEGT. CDR3 sequence: CASSEVTGGFSEAFF. Written as DNA, the CDR3 is TGTGCCAGCAGTGAGGTGACAGGGGGATTTTCTGAAGCTTTCTTT.

The table lists this clone with a count of one. This chain connects TRBV28 to TRBJ1-5; TRBD1 aligns across 7 bases. The germline V gene encodes CDR1 MDHEN and CDR2 SYDVKM. The CDR3 length is 15 residues. The junction had 5 bases not matched to a gene; V was cut back by 3 bases and J by 3 bases. The CDR3 DNA reads as TGTGCCAGCAGTTTGCTGGGGACAGACAATCAGCCCCAGCATTTT. Protein sequence: CASSLLGTDNQPQHF. Full variable domain (remainder filled in from reference TRBV28 and TRBJ1-5): DVKVTQSSRYLVKRTGEKVFLECVQDMDHENMFWYRQDPGLGLRLIYFSYDVKMKEKGDIPEGYSVSREKKERFSLILESASTNQTSMYLCASSLLGTDNQPQHFGDGTRLSIL.

A single count supports this clone. V is TRBV5-1 and J is TRBJ2-2; tentatively, D is TRBD1 or TRBD2 (5 bases each). Germline assignment: CDR1 SGHRS and CDR2 YFSETQ. V shed 4 bases and J shed 2 bases, with 12 bases lying between them. CDR3 size: 15 residues. The DNA for the CDR3 is TGCGCCAGCAGCCTCCGGGACCCCAACACCGGGGAGCTGTTTTTT. As protein: CASSLRDPNTGELFF.

This chain connects TRBV30 to TRBJ2-3; 9 nucleotides align to TRBD1. With 2 bases clipped from V and 10 bases from J, the junction kept 4 bases outside the gene matches. From germline, CDR1 is GTSNPN and CDR2 SVGIG (reference sequence). The CDR3 is made up of 12 amino acids. CDR3 sequence reads: CAWSLTGGSQYF. For the CDR3, the DNA is TGTGCCTGGAGTCTCACAGGGGGCTCGCAGTATTTT. The full variable domain, completed using reference TRBV30 and TRBJ2-3, is SQTIHQWPATLVQPVGSPLSLECTVEGTSNPNLYWYRQAAGRGLQLLFYSVGIGQISSEVPQNLSASRPQDRQFILSSKKLLLSDSGFYLCAWSLTGGSQYFGPGTRLTVL.

The CDR3 here is CSVDRAGTGEAFF. In nucleotides, the CDR3 is TGCAGCGTTGATAGGGCAGGGACGGGTGAAGCTTTCTTT. The rearrangement links TRBV29-1 to TRBJ1-1, with D tentatively TRBD1 (5 bases). In germline, CDR1 is SQVTM, CDR2 ANQGSEA. The V and J ends lost 3 bases and 7 bases respectively, with 15 bases between them. The CDR3 extends over 13 amino acids.

The J gene is TRBJ1-6, the V gene TRBV2; maybe TRBD1 (6 bases). Trimming stripped 9 bases from V and 7 bases from J, with 16 bases between. Per the germline V gene, CDR1 is SNHLY and CDR2 is FYNNEI. The length of the CDR3 is 14 residues. In nucleotides, the CDR3 is TGTGCCAGGGGGGGGGCAGAGGTAAATTCACCCCTCCACTTT. It is translated as CARGGAEVNSPLHF.

This clone was observed once. The rearrangement links TRBV30 to TRBJ1-3; D is possibly TRBD1 (6 bases). CDR3 length: 16 amino acids. Trimming pared 3 bases from V and 0 bases from J, leaving 15 bases between. Germline CDR1 is GTSNPN and CDR2 is SVGIG (reference sequence). CDR3 sequence (DNA): TGTGCCTGGAGGCAAGGACAGCTCCCCTCTGGAAACACCATATATTTT. Amino acid sequence: CAWRQGQLPSGNTIYF. The full variable domain, with the rest looked up from reference TRBV30 and TRBJ1-3, is SQTIHQWPATLVQPVGSPLSLECTVEGTSNPNLYWYRQAAGRGLQLLFYSVGIGQISSEVPQNLSASRPQDRQFILSSKKLLLSDSGFYLCAWRQGQLPSGNTIYFGEGSWLTVV.

The chain uses TRBV2 and TRBJ2-1; a possible D gene is TRBD2 (6 bases). Germline V gene data show CDR1 as SNHLY and CDR2 as FYNNEI. V was pared by 4 bases and J by 14 bases, with 18 bases between. This CDR3 is built from 13 residues. CDR3 residues: CASSVGRHSSEFF. The DNA of the CDR3 is TGTGCCAGCAGTGTGGGCAGACACTCTAGCGAGTTCTTC.

The chain uses TRBV2 and TRBJ2-7; D perhaps matches TRBD1 (6 bases). Germline V gene lookup returns CDR1 SNHLY and CDR2 FYNNEI. CDR3 size: 15 residues. Trimming stripped 7 bases from V and 3 bases from J, with 19 bases between. Here the CDR3 reads CASNDQQGISYEQYF. The CDR3, as DNA: TGTGCCAGCAACGACCAACAGGGAATCAGCTACGAGCAGTACTTC.